This TCR beta chain was documented in a study of metastatic and nonmetastatic thyroid tumors. Study-level results: The reported finding was significantly higher TCR beta diversity in malignant thyroid tumors relative to benign nodules, in blood and tumor.

From germline, CDR1 is DFQATT and CDR2 SNEGSKA (reference sequence). The CDR3 has 12 amino acids. J gave up 3 bases and V 8 bases, and 5 bases lay outside the gene matches. The entire patient cohort was treatment-naive prior to thyroid surgery. Through MiXCR, TCRdb re-clonotyped the PCR reads. The profile shows some 93,000 clones, about 13% of them singletons. This clone was recorded at least ten times. Its target is unknown. This chain joins TRBV20-1 and TRBJ2-7; TRBD1 matches 9 bases. This TCR derives from a female donor with papillary thyroid cancer or a benign thyroid nodule (not recorded which). Some clones in this sample may be carry-over from other donors' samples. Sequenced: blood. CDR3 sequence reads: CSPDRGLYEQYF. The CDR3 bases are TGCAGTCCGGACAGGGGCCTCTACGAGCAGTACTTC.